The T cell receptor (beta chain) described here comes from a study of vaccination and CD4 T cells after COVID-19. On the study more broadly: Timing of post-vaccine sample collection was a median 72 days after dose two, with a range of 14 to 241.

The CDR3 totals 14 residues. V shed 5 bases and J shed 5 bases, with 14 bases lying between them. Germline loops: CDR1 LNHDA, CDR2 SQIVND (reference sequence). TCRdb ran MiXCR on the PCR reads and lists one entry per CDR3 protein. The sample has tens of thousands of distinct CDR3 sequences; roughly 51% are singletons. The V call is TRBV19, the J call TRBJ2-3; TRBD1 is a possible D gene (6 bases). The sample consisted of CD4+ T cells from blood, taken before SARS-CoV-2 vaccination. This receptor was taken from a human donor who had recovered from COVID-19. CDR3 protein: CASSETTGRDTQYF. In nucleotides, the CDR3 is TGTGCCAGTAGTGAGACCACAGGGAGAGATACGCAGTATTTT.